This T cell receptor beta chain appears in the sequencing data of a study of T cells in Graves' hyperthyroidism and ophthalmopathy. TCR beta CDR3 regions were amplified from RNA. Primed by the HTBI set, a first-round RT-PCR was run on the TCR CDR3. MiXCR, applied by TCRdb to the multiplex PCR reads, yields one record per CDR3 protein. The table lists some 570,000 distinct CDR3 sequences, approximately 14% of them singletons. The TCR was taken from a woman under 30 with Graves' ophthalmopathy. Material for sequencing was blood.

CDR3 loop: CASSLFPKYEQYF. CDR3 coding DNA: TGTGCCAGCAGCTTGTTTCCAAAATACGAGCAGTACTTC. The genes are TRBV5-8 and TRBJ2-7; D remains unclear. Germline V lookup: CDR1 SGHTS, CDR2 YDEGEE. CDR3 size: 13 residues. V lost 1 base and J 4 bases, leaving 9 bases between the germline ends.